The 16 T cell receptor beta chains listed next were all sequenced from one sample in a study of PD-L1 blockade in urothelial cancer (dated by TCRdb to about 2017). The time point label of this sample denotes: pretreatment peripheral blood. Library construction relied on the immunoSEQ multiplex PCR assay. In its TCRdb copy, this immuneACCESS table keeps in-frame sequences only and misses some clones. Where compared with another copy, unresolved V genes explain less than half of these, and the others have no known cause. In all, the sample holds around 130,000 clones, and roughly 83% of those were seen once. The ten largest clones add up to roughly 2.9% of the sample. The specimen was PBMCs, collected around atezolizumab (anti-PD-L1) treatment. Receptor source: a man aged 50-59 years with urothelial cancer.

The J gene is TRBJ1-4, the V gene TRBV30; perhaps TRBD1 as D (5 bases). Trimming stripped 4 bases from V and 3 bases from J, with 9 bases between. The CDR3 loop spans 13 amino acids. Germline CDR1 reads GTSNPN; CDR2 reads SVGIG (reference sequence). For the CDR3, the DNA is TGTGCCTGGAAAGGGGTAGCTAATGAAAAACTGTTTTTT. Residues: CAWKGVANEKLFF.

V and J are TRBV19 and TRBJ2-2, with 11 nucleotides matching TRBD2. J was trimmed by 1 base and V by 5 bases; bases with no gene match: 9. The germline gives CDR1 LNHDA, CDR2 SQIVND (reference sequence). CDR3 length: 18 amino acids. CDR3 protein: CASSVKFLAGGNTGELFF. CDR3 bases: TGTGCCAGTAGTGTTAAGTTCCTAGCGGGAGGGAACACCGGGGAGCTGTTTTTT.

In this sample, this clone turned up many times. The CDR3 loop reads CASSGHSNQPQHF. The DNA for the CDR3 is TGTGCCAGCAGTGGACATAGCAATCAGCCCCAGCATTTT. The rearrangement uses TRBV6-1 and TRBJ1-5; no reliable D call. Germline V CDR1 and CDR2: MNHNS, SASEGT. The V and J ends lost 4 bases and 0 bases respectively, with 4 bases between them. This CDR3 contains 13 residues.

This chain connects TRBV25-1 to TRBJ1-2; 7 bases are a match to TRBD1. Germline-derived CDR1 and CDR2 are MGHDK and SYGVNS. V shed 5 bases, J shed 7 bases, and the junction held 10 bases outside the gene matches. This CDR3 has 14 residues. The CDR3 protein is CASSNLAGGSGYTF. In nucleotides, the CDR3 is TGTGCCAGCAGTAACCTTGCAGGGGGATCTGGCTACACCTTC.

This chain connects TRBV27 to TRBJ1-2, with D possibly TRBD1 on 5 matching bases. The CDR3 length is 12 residues. Germline values: CDR1 MNHEY, CDR2 SMNVEV (reference sequence). V was pared by 6 bases and J by 4 bases, with 9 bases between. The CDR3 protein is CASRGTSYGYTF. CDR3 DNA sequence: TGTGCCAGCAGGGGGACTTCCTATGGCTACACCTTC.

The gene calls are TRBV7-3 and TRBJ2-1; 13 nucleotides align to TRBD2. Germline assignment: CDR1 SGHTA and CDR2 FQGTGA. The CDR3 spans 15 residues. V dropped 5 bases and J dropped 7; count of bases not matched to a gene: 5. CDR3 bases: TGTGCCAGCAGCGAAGGGACTAGCGGGAATAATGAGCAGTTCTTC. Translating it yields CASSEGTSGNNEQFF.

The chain employs TRBV7-3 and TRBJ2-1, with TRBD2 identical over 8 bases. V was pared by 2 bases and J by 8 bases, with 5 bases of the junction left unmatched. This CDR3 spans 14 amino acids. Germline V gene lookup returns CDR1 SGHTA and CDR2 FQGTGA. The CDR3 DNA reads as TGTGCCAGCAGCTTAGGTAGCGGGATGGATGAGCAGTTCTTC. Encoded protein: CASSLGSGMDEQFF.

This chain links TRBV7-3 with TRBJ2-3; TRBD1 matches at 9 bases. The CDR3 has 15 amino acids. CDR1 and CDR2 (germline): SGHTA, FQGTGA. Trimming at V came to 4 bases and at J to 2 bases, leaving 4 bases not matched to a gene. CDR3 sequence: CASSSGTGITDTQYF. The CDR3 coding sequence is TGTGCCAGCAGCTCGGGGACAGGGATCACAGATACGCAGTATTTT. The full variable domain, completed using reference TRBV7-3 and TRBJ2-3, is GAGVSQTPSNKVTEKGKYVELRCDPISGHTALYWYRQSLGQGPEFLIYFQGTGAADDSGLPNDRFFAVRPEGSVSTLKIQRTERGDSAVYLCASSSGTGITDTQYFGPGTRLTVL.

The J gene is TRBJ1-1, the V gene TRBV29-1; maybe TRBD1 (5 bases). Germline V gene sequence: CDR1 SQVTM, CDR2 ANQGSEA. Trimming left V 2 bases short and J 8 bases short, with 12 bases between. This CDR3 contains 12 residues. CDR3 protein: CSVELNGGEAFF. The DNA for the CDR3 is TGCAGCGTTGAACTGAACGGGGGGGAAGCTTTCTTT.

The J gene is TRBJ2-4, the V gene TRBV14; 8 bases match TRBD1. CDR1 is SGHDN, CDR2 FVKESK, per germline. The V gene end was trimmed by 3 bases and the J gene end by 6 bases; junction bases not matched to a gene: 4. The length of the CDR3 is 14 residues. The CDR3 protein is CASSQPGGRNIQYF. As DNA, the CDR3 is TGTGCCAGCAGCCAGCCAGGGGGCAGAAACATTCAGTACTTC.

The V and J genes are TRBV30 and TRBJ2-1; 8 bases line up with TRBD2. Trimming at V came to 5 bases and at J to 12 bases, leaving 9 bases not matched to a gene. This CDR3 has 12 amino acids. In germline, CDR1 is GTSNPN, CDR2 SVGIG (reference sequence). In DNA form, the CDR3 reads TGTGCCTGGGAACTAGCGGCACCCGCGCAGTTCTTC. Protein sequence: CAWELAAPAQFF. The full variable domain, with the rest looked up from reference TRBV30 and TRBJ2-1, is SQTIHQWPATLVQPVGSPLSLECTVEGTSNPNLYWYRQAAGRGLQLLFYSVGIGQISSEVPQNLSASRPQDRQFILSSKKLLLSDSGFYLCAWELAAPAQFFGPGTRLTVL.

The chain has TRBV7-9 and TRBJ2-1; D is undetermined. Germline V gives CDR1 SEHNR, CDR2 FQNEAQ (reference sequence). The CDR3 spans 12 residues. Trimming removed 5 bases at V and 9 bases at J, with 11 bases between. The CDR3 sequence: CASSATSGEQFF. The CDR3 DNA is TGTGCCAGCAGCGCCACGTCCGGTGAGCAGTTCTTC.

The CDR3 reads CASSLTPTGGIGYGYTF. CDR3 DNA sequence: TGTGCCAGCAGTCTGACGCCTACAGGGGGCATAGGGTATGGCTACACCTTC. This chain joins TRBV28 and TRBJ1-2; 9 bases align to TRBD1. The trim removed 5 bases at V and 5 bases at J, leaving 15 bases unmatched. The CDR3 covers 17 residues. CDR1 and CDR2 from the germline V gene are MDHEN and SYDVKM.

The V call is TRBV25-1, the J call TRBJ1-2; unclear D gene. Trimming left V 4 bases short and J 5 bases short, with 11 bases between. Per the germline V gene, CDR1 is MGHDK and CDR2 is SYGVNS. This CDR3 is built from 13 residues. CDR3 in DNA: TGTGCCAGCAGTGTTCAGGATCTATATGGCTACACCTTC. Its translation: CASSVQDLYGYTF.

V gene TRBV5-1 combines with J gene TRBJ2-1; D is possibly TRBD1 (6 bases). This CDR3 has 13 residues. With 7 bases removed from V and 2 bases from J, the gap between germline ends came to 10 bases. CDR1 SGHRS and CDR2 YFSETQ come from the germline V gene. The CDR3: CASHEGAYNEQFF. The CDR3 DNA reads as TGCGCCAGCCACGAGGGGGCCTACAATGAGCAGTTCTTC.

This clone was seen a few times. The chain combines TRBV7-3 with TRBJ2-5; 9 bases agree with TRBD2. Germline CDR1 and CDR2: SGHTA and FQGTGA. CDR3 length equals 14 residues. V lost 2 bases to trimming and J lost 6 bases; unmatched junction nucleotides: 4. In DNA form, the CDR3 reads TGTGCCAGCAGCTTAGCGGGAGGGCGGAAGACCCAGTACTTC. Protein: CASSLAGGRKTQYF. Using reference TRBV7-3 and TRBJ2-5 for the parts outside the CDR3, the full variable domain is GAGVSQTPSNKVTEKGKYVELRCDPISGHTALYWYRQSLGQGPEFLIYFQGTGAADDSGLPNDRFFAVRPEGSVSTLKIQRTERGDSAVYLCASSLAGGRKTQYFGPGTRLLVL.